The 18 T cell receptor beta chains below were found in one sample sequenced in a study of cytomegalovirus exposure and HLA in healthy donors. Clones were read by immunoSEQ multiplex PCR, and TCRdb kept only the in-frame ones, dropping some. The table shows about 98,000 clones, with roughly 87% occurring only once. The sample taken for sequencing was PBMCs. These receptors all come from a man aged 18 to 29 in good health and CMV-seropositive.

A single count supports this clone. V is TRBV4-3 and J is TRBJ2-1, with 9 bases matching TRBD2. In germline, CDR1 is LGHNA, CDR2 YSLEER. This CDR3 comprises 16 residues. With V trimmed by 0 bases and J by 7 bases, 7 bases remained unmatched. The chain's CDR3 is CASSQDPAGGLNEQFF. CDR3 bases: TGCGCCAGCAGCCAAGATCCCGCGGGGGGGCTTAATGAGCAGTTCTTC.

The chain employs TRBV7-9 and TRBJ2-1, with 8 nucleotides matching TRBD2. Trimming cost V 2 bases and J 3 bases; bases outside gene matches: 3. Looked up from germline, CDR1 is SEHNR and CDR2 is FQNEAQ (reference sequence). There are 15 residues in the CDR3. DNA of the CDR3: TGTGCCAGCAGCTTACGGGGGACTAGCTACAATGAGCAGTTCTTC. Protein sequence: CASSLRGTSYNEQFF.

The V call is TRBV2, the J call TRBJ2-2; 10 bases align to TRBD1. The J segment lost 5 bases and the V segment lost 6 bases, leaving 6 bases of the junction unmatched. This CDR3 region has 15 residues. Germline values: CDR1 SNHLY, CDR2 FYNNEI. CDR3 nucleotides: TGTGCCAGCAGCGGACAGGGGGAGAGTACCGGGGAGCTGTTTTTT. It specifies CASSGQGESTGELFF.

This clone turned up a few times. The chain employs TRBV18 and TRBJ2-7; 7 bases agree with TRBD1. Germline-derived CDR1 and CDR2 are KGHSH and LQKENI. The CDR3 is 13 amino acids. Germline trimming cut 3 bases from V and 3 bases from J; bases unmatched to any gene: 2. CDR3: CASSPGTDYEQYF. In nucleotides, the CDR3 is TGTGCCAGCTCACCCGGGACAGACTACGAGCAGTACTTC.

The chain recombines TRBV4-1 with TRBJ1-2; 10 positions match TRBD1. Looked up from germline, CDR1 is MGHRA and CDR2 is YSYEKL. Unmatched junction bases numbered 5, after V lost 4 bases and J lost 3 bases. The CDR3 totals 15 residues. CDR3: CASSLGQGIDYGYTF. The CDR3 coding sequence is TGCGCCAGCAGCCTGGGACAGGGGATTGACTATGGCTACACCTTC.

The CDR3 protein is CASSPGTSGLQFF. The CDR3 DNA follows: TGTGCCAGCAGCCCGGGGACTAGCGGGTTGCAGTTCTTC. This chain links TRBV5-6 with TRBJ2-1, with 12 bases identical to TRBD2. CDR1 SGHDT and CDR2 YYEEEE come from the germline V gene. The junction had 5 bases not matched to a gene; V was cut back by 4 bases and J by 12 bases. There are 13 residues in the CDR3.

J is TRBJ1-1 and V is TRBV19, with a weak D call TRBD1 (5 bases). The length of the CDR3 is 13 residues. V was pared by 5 bases and J by 11 bases, with 18 bases between. CDR1 LNHDA and CDR2 SQIVND come from the germline V gene (reference sequence). The CDR3 sequence is CASSLGTRQWAFF. The CDR3 region has the DNA TGTGCCAGTAGTCTCGGGACTCGACAGTGGGCTTTCTTT.

This clone came up a few times. This chain connects TRBV2 to TRBJ2-5; D is unresolved. Germline values: CDR1 SNHLY, CDR2 FYNNEI. V was shortened by 6 bases and J by 7 bases, with 18 bases between the two germline ends. The CDR3 covers 14 residues. The CDR3 DNA sequence: TGTGCCAGCAGCGCAACGACTGGTGCGACGACCCAGTACTTC. It translates to CASSATTGATTQYF.

The chain links TRBV7-9 to TRBJ2-3; 11 nucleotides line up with TRBD2. With V trimmed by 4 bases and J by 4 bases, 7 bases remained unmatched. CDR3 size: 16 residues. CDR1 and CDR2 from the germline V gene are SEHNR and FQNEAQ (reference sequence). The chain's CDR3 is CASSSILAGDSDTQYF. CDR3 DNA: TGTGCCAGCAGCTCGATACTAGCGGGAGACTCAGATACGCAGTATTTT.

The gene calls are TRBV2 and TRBJ2-1, with 8 bases fitting TRBD2. The CDR3 sequence is 15 residues long. Germline assignment: CDR1 SNHLY and CDR2 FYNNEI. J lost 7 bases, V lost 4 bases, and 9 bases had no gene match. As DNA, the CDR3 is TGTGCCAGCAGTGTCGGGTCGGGGGGGGAAAATGAGCAGTTCTTC. Translation: CASSVGSGGENEQFF.

This sequence joins TRBV11-2 and TRBJ1-1, with 9 positions matching TRBD1. CDR1 is SGHAT, CDR2 FQNNGV, per germline. V gave up 1 base and J gave up 8 bases; unmatched junction bases: 2. The CDR3 is made up of 13 amino acids. CDR3 region: CASSLAGTGEAFF. CDR3 nucleotides: TGTGCCAGCAGCTTAGCTGGGACAGGGGAAGCTTTCTTT.

The rearrangement uses TRBV28 and TRBJ1-1; D call uncertain. Between the trimmed V and J ends, which lost 6 bases and 6 bases, there was a span of 17 bases. The CDR3 covers 14 residues. Germline assignment: CDR1 MDHEN and CDR2 SYDVKM. In nucleotides, the CDR3 is TGTGCCAGCAGCTTCCTCGGGAGGGTACCTGAAGCTTTCTTT. As protein: CASSFLGRVPEAFF.

This chain connects TRBV18 to TRBJ2-5, with 7 bases fitting TRBD1. The ends lost 4 bases at V and 5 bases at J; junction bases unmatched: 13. CDR3 length equals 16 residues. CDR1 and CDR2 (germline): KGHSH, LQKENI. CDR3 bases: TGTGCCAGCTCACTTTTTGCCCCCACAGGGGAGGAGACCCAGTACTTC. This encodes CASSLFAPTGEETQYF.

V and J are TRBV4-1 and TRBJ2-3, with D maybe TRBD2 (5 bases). V gave up 1 base and J gave up 3 bases, with 8 bases separating them. Germline loops: CDR1 MGHRA, CDR2 YSYEKL. The CDR3 totals 14 residues. This CDR3 is CASSQAGSTDTQYF. The DNA of the CDR3 is TGCGCCAGCAGCCAAGCGGGGAGTACAGATACGCAGTATTTT.

The rearrangement uses TRBV2 and TRBJ2-5, with 10 bases lining up with TRBD2. CDR1 and CDR2 (germline): SNHLY, FYNNEI. The CDR3 runs to 16 residues. The V gene end was trimmed by 3 bases and the J gene end by 1 base; junction bases not matched to a gene: 5. The CDR3 sequence: CASSDPTSGTQETQYF. CDR3 in DNA: TGTGCCAGCAGTGACCCCACTAGCGGGACCCAAGAGACCCAGTACTTC.

The chain links TRBV9 to TRBJ2-1; TRBD1 matches at 9 bases. Germline V CDR1 and CDR2: SGDLS, YYNGEE. CDR3 length: 15 residues. Trimming removed 3 bases from V and 6 bases from J; junction bases left unmatched: 7. The CDR3 DNA sequence: TGTGCCAGCAGCGCCGACAGGGGGGGTGGCAATGAGCAGTTCTTC. It specifies CASSADRGGGNEQFF.

This chain links TRBV5-8 with TRBJ1-4; TRBD1 might be the D (5 bases). The V end was cut by 0 bases, the J end by 2 bases, with 8 bases between. Germline V CDR1 and CDR2: SGHTS, YDEGEE. The CDR3 runs 15 residues. DNA of the CDR3: TGTGCCAGCAGCTTGGTAGGGGCGACTAATGAAAAACTGTTTTTT. Protein product: CASSLVGATNEKLFF.

V is TRBV7-3 and J is TRBJ2-7; possibly TRBD2 for D (6 bases). The germline V gene has CDR1 SGHTA and CDR2 FQGTGA. With 3 bases removed from V and 2 bases from J, the gap between germline ends came to 14 bases. This CDR3 is 15 amino acids long. CDR3 nucleotides: TGTGCCAGCAGCTTTGGAGGGAGGATCCCCTACGAGCAGTACTTC. Translated: CASSFGGRIPYEQYF.